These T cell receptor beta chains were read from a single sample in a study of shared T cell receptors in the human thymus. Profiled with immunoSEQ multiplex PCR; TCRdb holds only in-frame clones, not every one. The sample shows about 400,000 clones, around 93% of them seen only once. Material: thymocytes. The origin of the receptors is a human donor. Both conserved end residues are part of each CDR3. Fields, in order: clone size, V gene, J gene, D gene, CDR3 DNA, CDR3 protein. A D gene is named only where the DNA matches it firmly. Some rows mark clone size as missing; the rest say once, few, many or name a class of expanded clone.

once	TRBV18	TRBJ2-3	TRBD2	TGTGCCAGCTCACCGCCCACCGGGACTAGACTCTTTAAGACAGATACGCAGTATTTT	CASSPPTGTRLFKTDTQYF
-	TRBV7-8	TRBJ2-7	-	TGTGCCAGCAGCCTTAGCGGTCCCCTCTCCTACGAGCAGTACTTC	CASSLSGPLSYEQYF
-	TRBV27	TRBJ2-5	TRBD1	TGTGCCAGCAGTTGCTCAGACCGGACAGGGTCCCGAGAGACCCAGTACTTC	CASSCSDRTGSRETQYF
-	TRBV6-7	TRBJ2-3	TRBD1	TGTGCCAGCAGTTACCTATATTGGACAGGGTCGGTGACAGATACGCAGTATTTT	CASSYLYWTGSVTDTQYF
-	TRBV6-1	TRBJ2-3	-	TGTGCCAGCAACAGGGAGAGCACAGATACGCAGTATTTT	CASNRESTDTQYF
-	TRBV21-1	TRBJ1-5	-	TGTGCCAGCAGCACAGTTCGGAGGGGGCTCCCCGGGGATCAGCCCCAGCATTTT	CASSTVRRGLPGDQPQHF
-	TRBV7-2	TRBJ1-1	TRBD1	TGTGCCAGCAGCTTAACAGGGGCGTATGGGGGCACTGAAGCTTTCTTT	CASSLTGAYGGTEAFF
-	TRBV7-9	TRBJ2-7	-	TGTGCCAGCAGCCCCAGGAGGAGGGCCGATAGTTCGTCGGTGTACGAGCAGTACTTC	CASSPRRRADSSSVYEQYF
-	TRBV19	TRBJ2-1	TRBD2	TGTGCCAGTAGCCCGAGGGGGCTAGCGGGACGTGAGCAGTTCTTC	CASSPRGLAGREQFF
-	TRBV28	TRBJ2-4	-	TGTGCCAGCATGGGTATAGACATTCAGTACTTC	CASMGIDIQYF